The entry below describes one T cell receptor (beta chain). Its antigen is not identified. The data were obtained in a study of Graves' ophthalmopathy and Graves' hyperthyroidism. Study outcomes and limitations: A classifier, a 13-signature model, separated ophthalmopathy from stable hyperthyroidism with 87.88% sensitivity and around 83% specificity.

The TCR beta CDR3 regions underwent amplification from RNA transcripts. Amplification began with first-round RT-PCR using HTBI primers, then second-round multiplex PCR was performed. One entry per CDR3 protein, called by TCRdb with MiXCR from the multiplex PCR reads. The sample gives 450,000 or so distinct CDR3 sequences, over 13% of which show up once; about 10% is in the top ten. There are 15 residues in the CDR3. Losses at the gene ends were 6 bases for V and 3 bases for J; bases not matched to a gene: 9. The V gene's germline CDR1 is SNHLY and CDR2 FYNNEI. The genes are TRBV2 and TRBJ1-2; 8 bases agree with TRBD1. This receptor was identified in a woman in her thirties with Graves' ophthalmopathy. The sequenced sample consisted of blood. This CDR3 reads CASSAGQGFDYGYTF. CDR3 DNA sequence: TGTGCCAGCAGCGCCGGACAGGGATTTGACTATGGCTACACCTTC.